The 30 T cell receptor beta chains below all came from one sample that was sequenced in a study of blood T cells in healthy people across ages. With a J-beta primer mix and a sample-barcoded 5' primer, a second PCR ran about 7 to 12 cycles. TCRdb independently ran MiXCR on the 5' RACE reads; one entry per CDR3 protein. The top ten hold just under 9% of the sample, which has 450,000 to 650,000 distinct CDR3 sequences, around 24% seen once. The same sample was also studied in work on T cells of mothers and their children.

The sample was blood. These receptors originate from a boy aged 10-17 years in good health.

In regard to this clonotype: The CDR3 end shows no conserved phenylalanine or tryptophan, and so a read error is likely. This sequence joins TRBV25-1 and TRBJ1-2; D is possibly TRBD1 (5 bases). Trimming pared 6 bases from V and 2 bases from J, leaving 7 bases between. The CDR3 length is 12 residues. CDR1 MGHDK and CDR2 SYGVNS come from the germline V gene. CDR3 protein: CASRDKNYGYTS. CDR3 nucleotides: TGTGCCAGCAGGGACAAAAACTATGGCTACACCTCC.

This clonotype was seen a handful of times. The V call is TRBV6-5, the J call TRBJ1-2; D is undetermined. This CDR3 has 14 amino acids. Per germline, CDR1 MNHEY and CDR2 SVGAGI. Trimming pared 0 bases from V and 6 bases from J, leaving 11 bases between. The CDR3 region is CASSYSDGGNGYTF. The CDR3 DNA follows: TGTGCCAGCAGTTACTCGGACGGTGGCAATGGCTACACCTTC.

The count of this clonotype is one. The chain uses TRBV7-2 and TRBJ2-4, with D perhaps given as TRBD1 or TRBD2 (5 bases each). V gave up 1 base and J gave up 2 bases, with 15 bases separating them. The CDR3 extends over 17 amino acids. Germline values: CDR1 SGHTA, CDR2 FQGNSA. CDR3 DNA sequence: TGTGCCAGCAGCTTAGTTTGGGGGTCTGGGCCCAAAAACATTCAGTACTTC. This gives the protein CASSLVWGSGPKNIQYF.

V is TRBV6-5 and J is TRBJ2-1; D perhaps matches TRBD1 (6 bases). V shed 5 bases and J shed 4 bases, with 18 bases lying between them. The CDR3 is made up of 16 amino acids. Germline lookup yields CDR1 MNHEY and CDR2 SVGAGI. The CDR3 protein is CASSHQDRPIYNEQFF. Here the CDR3 DNA reads TGTGCCAGCAGTCACCAAGACAGGCCGATATACAATGAGCAGTTCTTC.

A few counts support this clonotype. V and J are TRBV28 and TRBJ2-7; either TRBD1 or TRBD2 may fit D (6 bases each). V lost 6 bases, J lost 1 base, and 13 bases lay in between. CDR1 and CDR2 (germline): MDHEN, SYDVKM. The CDR3 is made up of 14 amino acids. The CDR3 sequence: CASRTGGNSYEQYF. The DNA of the CDR3 is TGTGCCAGCAGGACAGGAGGGAATTCCTACGAGCAGTACTTC.

The V gene is TRBV9, the J gene TRBJ2-5; the match to TRBD2 covers 14 bases. V was pared by 0 bases and J by 5 bases, with 6 bases of the junction left unmatched. The CDR3 is made up of 17 amino acids. CDR1 is SGDLS, CDR2 YYNGEE, per germline. The CDR3: CASSVVGTSGSEETQYF. In DNA, the CDR3 is TGTGCCAGCAGCGTAGTTGGGACTAGCGGGAGTGAGGAGACCCAGTACTTC.

The V gene is TRBV18, the J gene TRBJ2-2; TRBD2 matches at 8 bases. CDR1 and CDR2 (germline): KGHSH, LQKENI. The CDR3 sequence is 14 residues long. J gave up 7 bases and V 3 bases, and 4 bases lay outside the gene matches. The CDR3 bases are TGTGCCAGCTCACCTACTAGCGGCATCGGGGAGCTGTTTTTT. Translating it yields CASSPTSGIGELFF.

The rearrangement links TRBV5-1 to TRBJ1-2; D gene uncertain. This CDR3 comprises 16 residues. The V end lost 3 bases, the J end lost 3 bases, and 18 bases lay between the germline ends. Germline CDR1 SGHRS, CDR2 YFSETQ. The CDR3 DNA follows: TGCGCCAGCAGCTCAGCTAGCTCCTCGACGGACTATGGCTACACCTTC. This encodes CASSSASSSTDYGYTF.

This clonotype appeared many times. The J gene is TRBJ1-2, the V gene TRBV5-1; D call uncertain. Trimming removed 4 bases at V and 2 bases at J, with 9 bases between. CDR3 length: 13 amino acids. Germline V gives CDR1 SGHRS, CDR2 YFSETQ. This chain's CDR3 is CASSQWQNYGYTF. CDR3 nucleotide sequence: TGCGCCAGCAGCCAGTGGCAGAACTATGGCTACACCTTC.

The V and J genes are TRBV4-3 and TRBJ2-5; D is ambiguous. Germline V gene lookup returns CDR1 LGHNA and CDR2 YSLEER. Trimming took 0 bases from V and 2 from J, leaving 10 bases between them. The CDR3 totals 15 residues. In DNA, the CDR3 is TGCGCCAGCAGCCAAGATCCCTCATCACAAGAGACCCAGTACTTC. It translates to CASSQDPSSQETQYF.

The chain is built from TRBV9 and TRBJ2-3; TRBD2 aligns across 8 bases. Germline-derived CDR1 and CDR2 are SGDLS and YYNGEE. J lost 5 bases, V lost 4 bases, and 9 bases had no gene match. This CDR3 region has 15 residues. CDR3 DNA: TGTGCCAGCAGCCCTTCCGGGGGGGCGGGAGATACGCAGTATTTT. This translates into CASSPSGGAGDTQYF.

This clonotype appeared a few times. This chain joins TRBV6-2 or TRBV6-3 and TRBJ1-2, with 7 bases lining up with TRBD1. Germline CDR1 is MNHEY and CDR2 is SVGEGT. The CDR3 extends over 16 amino acids. J lost 7 bases, V lost 2 bases, and 13 bases had no gene match. The CDR3 sequence is CASSYTLLDRDGGYTF. The CDR3 bases are TGTGCCAGCAGTTACACCCTTCTCGACAGGGATGGTGGCTACACCTTC.

In the case of this clonotype: One junction end does not reproduce the germline sequence, and a read error may be involved. The chain uses TRBV5-1 and TRBJ2-4, with TRBD2 as a possible D gene (6 bases). CDR3 size: 12 residues. In germline, CDR1 is SGHRS, CDR2 YFSETQ. The CDR3 spells CASSLGGDIQYF. CDR3 bases: TGCGCCAGCAGTTTGGGAGGAGACATTCAGTACTTC.

The chain carries TRBV5-1 and TRBJ2-5; 7 bases are shared with TRBD2. The V gene end was trimmed by 4 bases and the J gene end by 7 bases; junction bases not matched to a gene: 10. Germline V gene sequence: CDR1 SGHRS, CDR2 YFSETQ. The CDR3 has 14 residues. CDR3 loop: CASSVGGTERTQYF. DNA of the CDR3: TGCGCCAGCAGCGTCGGGGGGACCGAACGGACCCAGTACTTC.

This clonotype was observed a few times. In DNA form, the CDR3 reads TGTGCCAGCAGAAAAAGAGGGGGCGCCTACGAGCAGTACTTC. Amino acid sequence: CASRKRGGAYEQYF. The J gene is TRBJ2-7, the V gene TRBV6-5; 7 nucleotides line up with TRBD1. J gave up 2 bases and V 6 bases, and 7 bases lay outside the gene matches. The length of the CDR3 is 14 residues. Germline V gives CDR1 MNHEY, CDR2 SVGAGI.

The J gene is TRBJ2-3, the V gene TRBV12-3 or TRBV12-4; 9 bases fit TRBD1. The CDR3 runs to 17 residues. The V segment lost 0 bases and the J segment 6 bases; nucleotides outside the gene matches: 10. CDR3 sequence reads: CASSLAWTGDRKDTQYF. The CDR3 bases are TGTGCCAGCAGTTTAGCCTGGACAGGGGATAGGAAGGATACGCAGTATTTT.

There are a few counts of this clonotype. The genes are TRBV5-6 and TRBJ1-5; 8 bases are shared with TRBD1. The junction had 4 bases not matched to a gene; V was cut back by 2 bases and J by 3 bases. Germline CDR1 and CDR2: SGHDT and YYEEEE. CDR3 length: 15 residues. The CDR3 coding sequence is TGTGCCAGCAGCTTTCTACAGGGGGTCAATCAGCCCCAGCATTTT. Amino acids: CASSFLQGVNQPQHF.

The chain uses TRBV29-1 and TRBJ1-2; D may be TRBD1 (6 bases). The V gene lost 4 bases and the J gene lost 0 bases, with 15 bases spanning the gap. CDR1 is SQVTM and CDR2 is ANQGSEA in the germline V gene. The CDR3 has 15 residues. The CDR3 coding sequence is TGCAGCGTTGGCCCAATACAGGGAGCTAACTATGGCTACACCTTC. This codes for CSVGPIQGANYGYTF.

This clonotype was seen a few times. This chain uses TRBV21-1 with TRBJ2-1; TRBD1 is the table's D call, not checked against the DNA. TRBV21-1 is an annotated pseudogene. There are 19 residues in the CDR3. The CDR3 DNA reads TGTGCCAGCAGCAAAGTGGTTGTTGATTGCGGGGCGTGGGACAATGAGCAGTTCTTC. It translates to CASSKVVVDCGAWDNEQFF.

This clonotype was picked up a small number of times. The chain combines TRBV7-9 with TRBJ2-7, with a weak D call TRBD1 (5 bases). The CDR3 runs to 12 residues. Trimming left V 4 bases short and J 5 bases short, with 9 bases between. In germline, CDR1 is SEHNR, CDR2 FQNEAQ (reference sequence). The DNA for the CDR3 is TGTGCCAGCAGCTCGCAAGGGGACGAGCAGTACTTC. It specifies CASSSQGDEQYF.

This chain links TRBV9 with TRBJ1-3, with a possible D match to TRBD1 (5 bases). Germline CDR1 and CDR2: SGDLS and YYNGEE. The CDR3 runs to 16 residues. The V end was cut by 0 bases, the J end by 0 bases, with 10 bases between. The CDR3 loop reads CASSVAGTSSGNTIYF. CDR3 DNA: TGTGCCAGCAGCGTAGCAGGGACGAGCTCTGGAAACACCATATATTTT.

The rearrangement links TRBV19 to TRBJ2-1, with a possible D match to TRBD2 (6 bases). V was cut by 6 bases and J by 6 bases, with 21 bases left in between. Per the germline V gene, CDR1 is LNHDA and CDR2 is SQIVND (reference sequence). The CDR3 sequence is 16 residues long. CDR3 DNA: TGTGCCAGTAGCCCTATAGCAGGAGGGCCCTGCAATGAGCAGTTCTTC. Its protein is CASSPIAGGPCNEQFF.

Turning to this clonotype: A read error may produce the germline difference seen at one junction end. The rearrangement links TRBV20-1 to TRBJ2-5; 13 positions match TRBD2. The length of the CDR3 is 17 residues. The germline V gene encodes CDR1 DFQATT and CDR2 SNEGSKA (reference sequence). For the CDR3, the DNA is TGCAGTGCTAGGGGACTAGCGGGGTCGTTCGGAAGGGACGAGCAGCACTTC. It specifies CSARGLAGSFGRDEQHF.

The chain joins TRBV7-8 to TRBJ1-4; no definite D call. Trimming cost V 1 base and J 7 bases, with 10 bases left between them. Germline values: CDR1 SGHVS, CDR2 FQNEAQ. This CDR3 spans 14 amino acids. CDR3 loop: CASSLGQPGEKLFF. As DNA, the CDR3 is TGTGCCAGCAGCTTAGGTCAGCCGGGTGAAAAACTGTTTTTT. Filled out from reference TRBV7-8 and TRBJ1-4, the complete variable domain reads GAGVSQSPRYKVAKRGQDVALRCDPISGHVSLFWYQQALGQGPEFLTYFQNEAQLDKSGLPSDRFFAERPEGSVSTLKIQRTQQEDSAVYLCASSLGQPGEKLFFGSGTQLSVL.

This clonotype was seen more than once but under ten times. The CDR3 region has the DNA TGTGCCAGCAGCCGGCCAGGGCAGGGAGTTAACTATGGCTACACCTTC. Protein: CASSRPGQGVNYGYTF. This chain links TRBV5-6 with TRBJ1-2; weak D call: TRBD1 (5 bases). The germline gives CDR1 SGHDT, CDR2 YYEEEE. The V gene lost 4 bases and the J gene lost 1 base, with 17 bases spanning the gap. The CDR3 has 16 amino acids.

For this clonotype: Given a much more abundant clone one base away, this may be a read error. The V gene is TRBV6-5, the J gene TRBJ1-1; D unresolved. Germline loops: CDR1 MNHEY, CDR2 SVGAGI. The CDR3 has 12 amino acids. The CDR3 region is CASSYRGTEASF. The CDR3 coding sequence is TGTGCCAGCAGTTACCGGGGTACTGAAGCTTCCTTT.

This clonotype showed up just a few times. The J gene is TRBJ1-2, the V gene TRBV9; 8 bases map to TRBD1. Germline V gene data show CDR1 as SGDLS and CDR2 as YYNGEE. CDR3 size: 17 residues. With 0 bases clipped from V and 4 bases from J, the junction kept 11 bases outside the gene matches. The CDR3 DNA reads as TGTGCCAGCAGCGTAGAGGTGGACAGGGCGGCGAGCTATGGCTACACCTTC. As protein: CASSVEVDRAASYGYTF.

The J gene is TRBJ2-1, the V gene TRBV4-3; tentative D call: TRBD2 (5 bases). The J call could be wrong; TRBJ2-7 is a better fit for the DNA end. Germline V gives CDR1 LGHNA, CDR2 YSLEER. This CDR3 comprises 14 residues. As DNA, the CDR3 is TGCGCCAGCAGCCAAGAACTCAATACGGGGGAGCAGTACTTC. Its translation: CASSQELNTGEQYF.

This clonotype has a count of ten or more. The chain is built from TRBV6-5 and TRBJ2-7, with D possibly TRBD2 on 5 matching bases. Per the germline V gene, CDR1 is MNHEY and CDR2 is SVGAGI. V shed 10 bases and J shed 2 bases, with 18 bases lying between them. The CDR3 sequence is 14 residues long. CDR3 protein: CATSDWGSTYEQYF. The DNA for the CDR3 is TGTGCCACCTCGGACTGGGGTTCAACCTACGAGCAGTACTTC.

The chain links TRBV7-9 to TRBJ2-1; 9 nucleotides line up with TRBD2. Germline-derived CDR1 and CDR2 are SEHNR and FQNEAQ (reference sequence). The V segment lost 4 bases and the J segment 3 bases; nucleotides outside the gene matches: 7. The CDR3 is 16 amino acids. In DNA form, the CDR3 reads TGTGCCAGCAGCTGGGGGACTAGCAGATACTACAATGAGCAGTTCTTC. As protein: CASSWGTSRYYNEQFF.